Below are 11 T cell receptor beta chains sequenced from a single sample in a study of blood T cell repertoires in COVID-19. The assay was immunoSEQ multiplex PCR, and TCRdb's table has in-frame clones only and misses some. The top ten hold roughly 1.5% of the sample, which has 200,000 to 250,000 clones, almost 90% seen once. Sample: peripheral blood. Every receptor here comes from a man aged 18 to 35 with active or convalescent COVID-19.

The chain couples TRBV5-1 to TRBJ2-1; D might be TRBD2 (10 bases). Germline values: CDR1 SGHRS, CDR2 YFSETQ. The CDR3 contains 17 residues. The V end lost 4 bases, the J end lost 5 bases, and 22 bases lay between the germline ends. The CDR3: CASSPQGAGLADNEQFF. In DNA form, the CDR3 reads TGCGCCAGCAGCCCACAGGGGGCCGGACTAGCGGACAATGAGCAGTTCTTC.

This chain uses TRBV20-1 with TRBJ2-3, with TRBD2 matching 7 bases. This CDR3 has 14 residues. V was pared by 3 bases and J by 0 bases, with 3 bases of the junction left unmatched. Germline lookup yields CDR1 DFQATT and CDR2 SNEGSKA (reference sequence). In DNA, the CDR3 is TGCAGTGCTAGTGGTAGCGGGAGCACAGATACGCAGTATTTT. It translates to CSASGSGSTDTQYF.

The chain is built from TRBV6-5 and TRBJ1-1, with 8 bases identical to TRBD1. Germline CDR1 is MNHEY and CDR2 is SVGAGI. The CDR3 contains 13 residues. The V gene end was trimmed by 4 bases and the J gene end by 6 bases; junction bases not matched to a gene: 4. The CDR3, as DNA: TGTGCCAGCAGTTCCCAGGGGGCGTCTGAAGCTTTCTTT. It is translated as CASSSQGASEAFF.

V and J are TRBV4-2 and TRBJ2-5; 8 bases map to TRBD2. This CDR3 is built from 16 residues. The germline V gene has CDR1 LGHNA and CDR2 YNFKEQ. J was trimmed by 3 bases and V by 1 base; bases with no gene match: 7. CDR3 loop: CASSQGATGGEETQYF. CDR3 nucleotide sequence: TGTGCCAGCAGCCAAGGGGCAACGGGAGGGGAAGAGACCCAGTACTTC.

V usage is TRBV28 and J usage is TRBJ1-2, with TRBD1 matching 8 bases. From germline, CDR1 is MDHEN and CDR2 SYDVKM. V shed 6 bases and J 1 base; nucleotides not matched to a gene: 4. The CDR3 loop spans 14 amino acids. This chain's CDR3 is CASRPTGDNYGYTF. The CDR3 DNA reads as TGTGCCAGCAGGCCGACAGGGGATAACTATGGCTACACCTTC.

The rearrangement links TRBV6-5 to TRBJ1-1, with TRBD1 matching over 8 bases. CDR3 length equals 12 residues. V shed 6 bases and J 6 bases; nucleotides not matched to a gene: 3. The germline gives CDR1 MNHEY, CDR2 SVGAGI. The CDR3: CASRQTGAEAFF. CDR3 nucleotide sequence: TGTGCCAGCAGGCAGACAGGGGCTGAAGCTTTCTTT.

The gene calls are TRBV24-1 and TRBJ2-1; D possibly corresponds to TRBD2 (7 bases). V was clipped by 10 bases and J by 5 bases, with 17 bases between them. The CDR3 runs 14 residues. Germline CDR1 reads KGHDR; CDR2 reads SFDVKD. For the CDR3, the DNA is TGTGCCACGCGGACAGCGGGAACCAACAATGAGCAGTTCTTC. This sequence encodes CATRTAGTNNEQFF.

The chain couples TRBV19 to TRBJ1-2; the D is unclear. CDR3 length: 14 residues. From germline, CDR1 is LNHDA and CDR2 SQIVND (reference sequence). Trimming pared 3 bases from V and 4 bases from J, leaving 12 bases between. CDR3 nucleotides: TGTGCCAGTAGTATCCCCCTCCGAGGCTATGGCTACACCTTC. This translates into CASSIPLRGYGYTF.

The V call is TRBV19, the J call TRBJ2-5; no definite D call. Germline CDR1 and CDR2: LNHDA and SQIVND (reference sequence). Trimming pared 3 bases from V and 2 bases from J, leaving 22 bases between. The CDR3 is made up of 18 amino acids. The CDR3 DNA reads TGTGCCAGTAGTATCCAGAGGCCACTTGATATCAGACAAGAGACCCAGTACTTC. It translates to CASSIQRPLDIRQETQYF.

The chain uses TRBV10-2 and TRBJ2-7, with D possibly being TRBD2 (6 bases). Germline assignment: CDR1 WSHSY and CDR2 SAAADI. The CDR3 extends over 15 amino acids. The V and J ends lost 4 bases and 0 bases respectively, with 13 bases between them. The CDR3 nucleotides are TGCGCCAGCAGTGTTGGGGTCGGGGGCTCCTACGAGCAGTACTTC. It yields the protein CASSVGVGGSYEQYF.

The chain recombines TRBV7-2 with TRBJ2-2; 9 bases line up with TRBD2. The CDR3 totals 15 residues. V shed 2 bases and J 8 bases; nucleotides not matched to a gene: 6. Germline loops: CDR1 SGHTA, CDR2 FQGNSA. CDR3: CASSLSSSGVGELFF. The CDR3 DNA is TGTGCCAGCAGCTTATCCTCTAGCGGGGTTGGGGAGCTGTTTTTT.